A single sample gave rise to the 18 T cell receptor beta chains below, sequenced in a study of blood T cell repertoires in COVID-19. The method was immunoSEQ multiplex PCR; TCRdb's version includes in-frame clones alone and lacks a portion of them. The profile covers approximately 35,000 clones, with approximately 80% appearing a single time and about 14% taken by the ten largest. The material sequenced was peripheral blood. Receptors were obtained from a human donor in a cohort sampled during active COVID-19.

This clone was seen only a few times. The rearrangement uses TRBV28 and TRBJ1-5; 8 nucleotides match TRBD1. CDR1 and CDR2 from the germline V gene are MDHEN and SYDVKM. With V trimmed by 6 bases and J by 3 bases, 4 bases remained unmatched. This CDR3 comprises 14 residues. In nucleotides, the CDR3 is TGTGCCAGCAGCCGGACAGGGTTCAATCAGCCCCAGCATTTT. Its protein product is CASSRTGFNQPQHF.

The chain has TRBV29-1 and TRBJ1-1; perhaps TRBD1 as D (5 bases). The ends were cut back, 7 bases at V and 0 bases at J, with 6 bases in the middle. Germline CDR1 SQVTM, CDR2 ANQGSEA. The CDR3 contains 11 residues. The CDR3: CSARVNTEAFF. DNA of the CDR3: TGCAGCGCCAGGGTGAACACTGAAGCTTTCTTT.

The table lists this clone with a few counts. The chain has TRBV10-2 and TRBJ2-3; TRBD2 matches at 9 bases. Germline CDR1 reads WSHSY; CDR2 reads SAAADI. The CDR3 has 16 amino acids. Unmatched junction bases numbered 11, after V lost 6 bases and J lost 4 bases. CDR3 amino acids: CASRKAGGGVADTQYF. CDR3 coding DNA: TGCGCCAGCAGGAAGGCGGGAGGGGGAGTGGCAGATACGCAGTATTTT.

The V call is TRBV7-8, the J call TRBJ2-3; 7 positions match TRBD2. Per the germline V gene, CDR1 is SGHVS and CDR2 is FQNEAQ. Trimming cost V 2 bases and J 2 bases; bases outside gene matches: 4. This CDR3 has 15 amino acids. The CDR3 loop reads CASSLMGGDTDTQYF. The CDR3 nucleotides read TGTGCCAGCAGCTTAATGGGGGGGGACACAGATACGCAGTATTTT.

The CDR3 sequence: CASSQGETGELFF. In nucleotides, the CDR3 is TGCGCCAGCTCCCAGGGTGAAACCGGGGAGCTGTTTTTT. The V call is TRBV10-2, the J call TRBJ2-2, with D perhaps TRBD1 (5 bases). The CDR3 has 13 residues. Between the trimmed V and J ends, which lost 8 bases and 5 bases, there was a span of 12 bases. Germline CDR1 WSHSY, CDR2 SAAADI.

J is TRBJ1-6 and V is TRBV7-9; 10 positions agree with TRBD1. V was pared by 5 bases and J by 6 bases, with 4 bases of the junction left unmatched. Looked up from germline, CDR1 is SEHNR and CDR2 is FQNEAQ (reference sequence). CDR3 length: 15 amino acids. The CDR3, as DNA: TGTGCCAGCAGCCCCCGGGACAGGGGTAATTCACCCCTCCACTTT. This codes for CASSPRDRGNSPLHF.

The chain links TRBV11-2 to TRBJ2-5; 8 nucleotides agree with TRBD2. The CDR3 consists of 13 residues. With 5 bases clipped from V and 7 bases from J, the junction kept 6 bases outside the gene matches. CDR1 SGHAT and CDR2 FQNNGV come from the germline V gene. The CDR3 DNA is TGTGCCAGCAGCCAAGGGCTAGCGGGGACCCAGTACTTC. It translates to CASSQGLAGTQYF.

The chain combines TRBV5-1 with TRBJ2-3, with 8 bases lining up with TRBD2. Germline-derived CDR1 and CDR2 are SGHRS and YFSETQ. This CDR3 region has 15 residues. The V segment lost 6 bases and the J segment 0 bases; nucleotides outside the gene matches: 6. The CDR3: CASTWTSLSTDTQYF. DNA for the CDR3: TGCGCCAGCACCTGGACTAGCCTTAGCACAGATACGCAGTATTTT.

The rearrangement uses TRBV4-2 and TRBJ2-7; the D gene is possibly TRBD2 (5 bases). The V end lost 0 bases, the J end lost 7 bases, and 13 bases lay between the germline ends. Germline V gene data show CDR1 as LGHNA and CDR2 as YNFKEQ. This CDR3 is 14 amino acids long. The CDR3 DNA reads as TGTGCCAGCAGCCAAGACCCGAACGGCGGGGAGCAGTACTTC. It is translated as CASSQDPNGGEQYF.

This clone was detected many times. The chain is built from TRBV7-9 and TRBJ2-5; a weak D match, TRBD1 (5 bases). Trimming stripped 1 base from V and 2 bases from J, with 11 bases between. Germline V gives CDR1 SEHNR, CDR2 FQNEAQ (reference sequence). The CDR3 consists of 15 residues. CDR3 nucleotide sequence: TGTGCCAGCAGCTTAGTGAGGCAGGGTCAAGAGACCCAGTACTTC. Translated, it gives CASSLVRQGQETQYF.

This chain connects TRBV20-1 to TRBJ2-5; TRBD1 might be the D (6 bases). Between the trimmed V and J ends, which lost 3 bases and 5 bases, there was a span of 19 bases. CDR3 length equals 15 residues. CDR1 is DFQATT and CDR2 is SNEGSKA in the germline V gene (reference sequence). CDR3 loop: CSASDYEGGSETQYF. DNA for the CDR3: TGCAGTGCTAGTGACTATGAAGGGGGAAGCGAGACCCAGTACTTC.

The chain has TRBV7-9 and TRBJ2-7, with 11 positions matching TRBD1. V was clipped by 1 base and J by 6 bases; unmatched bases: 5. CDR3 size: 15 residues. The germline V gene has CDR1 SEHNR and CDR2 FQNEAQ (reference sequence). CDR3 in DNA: TGTGCCAGCAGCTTAGTTGGGACAGGGGGATCCGAGCAGTACTTC. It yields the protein CASSLVGTGGSEQYF. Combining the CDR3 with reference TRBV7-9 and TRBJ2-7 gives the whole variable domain DTGVSQNPRHKITKRGQNVTFRCDPISEHNRLYWYRQTLGQGPEFLTYFQNEAQLEKSRLLSDRFSAERPKGSFSTLEIQRTEQGDSAMYLCASSLVGTGGSEQYFGPGTRLTVT.

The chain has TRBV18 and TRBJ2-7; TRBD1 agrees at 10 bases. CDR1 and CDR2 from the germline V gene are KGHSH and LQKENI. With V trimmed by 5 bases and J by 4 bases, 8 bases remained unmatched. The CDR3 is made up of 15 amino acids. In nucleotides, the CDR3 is TGTGCCAGCTCATCGGGACAGGGGATTCGGTACGAGCAGTACTTC. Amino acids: CASSSGQGIRYEQYF.

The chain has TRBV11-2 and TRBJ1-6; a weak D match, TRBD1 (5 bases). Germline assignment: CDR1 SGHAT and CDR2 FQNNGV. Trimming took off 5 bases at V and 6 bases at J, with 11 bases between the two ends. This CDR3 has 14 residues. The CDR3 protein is CASSLGQFNSPLHF. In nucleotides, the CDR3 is TGTGCCAGCAGCCTCGGACAATTTAATTCACCCCTCCACTTT.

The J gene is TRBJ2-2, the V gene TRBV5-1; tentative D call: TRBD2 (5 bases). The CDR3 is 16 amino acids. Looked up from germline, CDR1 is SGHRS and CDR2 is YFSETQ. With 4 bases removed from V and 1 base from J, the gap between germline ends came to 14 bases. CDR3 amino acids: CASSPFAAVNTGELFF. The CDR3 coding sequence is TGCGCCAGCAGCCCTTTCGCAGCGGTGAACACCGGGGAGCTGTTTTTT.

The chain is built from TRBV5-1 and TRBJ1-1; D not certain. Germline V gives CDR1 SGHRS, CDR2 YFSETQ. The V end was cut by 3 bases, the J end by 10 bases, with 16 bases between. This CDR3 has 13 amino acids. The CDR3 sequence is CASSSRTSLGAFF. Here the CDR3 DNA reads TGCGCCAGCAGCTCTAGGACCTCACTAGGAGCTTTCTTT.

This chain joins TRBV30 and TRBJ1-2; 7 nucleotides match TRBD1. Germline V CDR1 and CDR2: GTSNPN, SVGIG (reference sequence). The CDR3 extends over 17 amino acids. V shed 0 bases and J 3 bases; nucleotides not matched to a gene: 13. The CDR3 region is CAWSVSPGQAIDYGYTF. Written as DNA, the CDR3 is TGTGCCTGGAGTGTATCCCCTGGACAGGCCATTGACTATGGCTACACCTTC.

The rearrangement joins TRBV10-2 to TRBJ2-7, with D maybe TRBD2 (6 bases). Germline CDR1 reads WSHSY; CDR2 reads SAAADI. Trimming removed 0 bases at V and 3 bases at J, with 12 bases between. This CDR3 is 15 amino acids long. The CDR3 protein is CASSESRDLDYEQYF. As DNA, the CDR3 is TGCGCCAGCAGTGAGTCGCGGGACCTCGACTACGAGCAGTACTTC.